Listed below are T cell receptor beta chains from one sample, sequenced in a study of vaccination and CD4 T cells after COVID-19. From the PCR reads, TCRdb called clonotypes with MiXCR, one entry per CDR3 protein. The sample has some 26,000 distinct CDR3 sequences, approximately 51% seen once. Sequencing used CD4+ T cells from blood, obtained about 7 months after SARS-CoV-2 vaccination. The source of these receptors is a human donor who had recovered from COVID-19. Each CDR3 is given with its conserved first and last residue. Clone sizes are given selectively: once, few, many, or a class where the clone is expanded.

j_gene	v_gene	abundance	CDR3aa
TRBJ1-5	TRBV6-5	.	CASSWDRENNQPQHF
TRBJ1-5	TRBV20-1	few	CSAPPGRDQPQHF
TRBJ2-1	TRBV7-9	few	CASSSLRLAGGSGHEQFF
TRBJ2-3	TRBV2	.	CASRAFTDTQYF
TRBJ2-7	TRBV15	few	CATSRDPGVHEQYF
TRBJ1-1	TRBV7-9	.	CASSPVGWAGAFF
TRBJ2-1	TRBV24-1	.	CATSDLLGGRYNEQFF
TRBJ2-2	TRBV15	.	CATSRDWEGSFGELFF
TRBJ2-5	TRBV7-9	few	CASSLPFTGGTKETQYF
TRBJ2-1	TRBV20-1	few	CSADPGTSGRHEQFF
TRBJ2-6	TRBV7-2	.	CASSRQGTRSGANVLTF
TRBJ2-5	TRBV24-1	.	CATSDVTFSQETQYF
TRBJ1-5	TRBV6-5	.	CASSYGGGQPQHF
TRBJ2-3	TRBV20-1	once	CSPARGREDTQYF
TRBJ2-7	TRBV10-1	.	CASRGFSGTTSYEQYF
TRBJ2-7	TRBV7-6	.	CASSTGHSSEQYF
TRBJ2-2	TRBV6-1	.	CASSEIPPGLAGVPGELFF
TRBJ1-3	TRBV15	few	CATSRISGHSGNTIYF
TRBJ2-3	TRBV7-9	.	CASSYGTGGADTQYF
TRBJ1-1	TRBV19	.	CASSITGYTEAFF
TRBJ2-7	TRBV28	.	CASNAAQRYEQYF
TRBJ2-2	TRBV19	.	CASSRTSGARIRSGELFF
TRBJ2-7	TRBV7-8	.	CASSLAQDSYRYEQYF
TRBJ2-2	TRBV20-1	few	CSARGGGLALTGELFF
TRBJ1-6	TRBV7-3	few	CASSLLGGQGNSPLHF
TRBJ2-7	TRBV11-2	.	CVSSPRAGTRDRGTYEQYF
TRBJ2-3	TRBV6-1	few	CASTRYNSGRTDTQYF
TRBJ1-6	TRBV20-1	few	CSARANDRGNSPLHF
TRBJ2-7	TRBV6-1	.	CASSGTVGLGRYEQYF
TRBJ2-7	TRBV7-9	few	CASSTRAGRSYEQYF
TRBJ2-3	TRBV20-1	medium-sized	CSARPREVGQYF
TRBJ1-1	TRBV20-1	.	CSAIRGGPNTEAFF
TRBJ1-1	TRBV2	.	CATIGLQLVEAFF
TRBJ2-3	TRBV24-1	.	CATSGAGRRAGTDTQYF
TRBJ1-1	TRBV2	.	CASSLSSATEAFF
TRBJ2-7	TRBV20-1	.	CSASSFEQYF
TRBJ2-7	TRBV10-3	few	CAISVQGDEQYF
TRBJ2-1	TRBV7-8	.	CASSSGRWDEQFF
TRBJ2-2	TRBV20-1	few	CSASGTGGRRAGELFF
TRBJ2-7	TRBV28	few	CASMRHYEQYF
TRBJ2-5	TRBV18	.	CASSRRLANNQETQYF
TRBJ1-5	TRBV19	few	CASWDRDLGKQPQHF
TRBJ2-1	TRBV7-9	.	CASSQGASDEQFF
TRBJ1-5	TRBV7-9	few	CASSLGGEQPQHF
TRBJ2-2	TRBV19	.	CASRRSGVNTGELFF
TRBJ1-6	TRBV5-5	.	CASSRLPRWGLDSPLHF
TRBJ2-1	TRBV7-9	.	CASSRRWGLAYNEQFF
TRBJ2-1	TRBV6-2/TRBV6-3	.	CASRELADNEQFF
TRBJ1-5	TRBV6-2/TRBV6-3	.	CASNQGGYSNQPQHF
TRBJ1-2	TRBV20-1	.	CSAKTQQYGYTF
TRBJ2-1	TRBV27	.	CASSLYPGAYNEQFF
TRBJ1-6	TRBV19	.	CASSPGQGMSYNSPLHF
TRBJ2-3	TRBV10-3	.	CAISAPDGTDTQYF